These 3 T cell receptor beta chains came from one sample sequenced in a study of T cells expressing NK-cell markers. TCRdb re-called the 5' RACE reads; every CDR3 protein appears as one record, without DNA. Recorded for this sample: about 460,000 distinct CDR3 sequences. The source material was blood T cells: a sorted CD56 or NKG2C T cell subset, CD4+ or CD8+ T cells, or bulk PBMC T cells (not recorded which). The receptor source for this set is a woman in her forties or fifties in good health.

The chain couples TRBV3-1 to TRBJ2-5; TCRdb names TRBD2, which stays unverified in the absence of DNA. The germline gives CDR1 LGHDT, CDR2 YNNKEL (reference sequence). The CDR3 totals 14 residues. This CDR3 reads CASSQDVTAGTQYF.

The chain carries TRBV30 and TRBJ1-2; TCRdb reports TRBD1, a call that lacks DNA to check it against. Germline lookup yields CDR1 GTSNPN and CDR2 SVGIG (reference sequence). The CDR3 runs 13 residues. The CDR3 loop is CAWSVGQKDGYTF.

The CDR3 sequence is CASSRDQLQETQYF. The V call is TRBV12-3 or TRBV12-4, the J call TRBJ2-5; TCRdb selects TRBD1, and the lack of DNA leaves this call unchecked. This CDR3 is built from 14 residues.